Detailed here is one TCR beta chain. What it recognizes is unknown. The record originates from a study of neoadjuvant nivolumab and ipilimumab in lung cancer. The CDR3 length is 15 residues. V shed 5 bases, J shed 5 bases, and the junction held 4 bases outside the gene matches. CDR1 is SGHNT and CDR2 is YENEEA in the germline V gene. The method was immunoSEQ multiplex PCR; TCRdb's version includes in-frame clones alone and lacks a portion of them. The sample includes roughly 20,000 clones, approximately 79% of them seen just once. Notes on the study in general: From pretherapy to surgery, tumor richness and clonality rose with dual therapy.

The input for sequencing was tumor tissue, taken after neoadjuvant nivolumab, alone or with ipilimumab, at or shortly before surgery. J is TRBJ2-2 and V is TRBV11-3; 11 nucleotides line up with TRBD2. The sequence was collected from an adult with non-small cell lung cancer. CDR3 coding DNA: TGTGCCAGCAGCCTGACTAGCGGGGCGACCGGGGAGCTGTTTTTT. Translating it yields CASSLTSGATGELFF.